This T cell receptor (beta chain) was identified in a study of T cells in localized non-small cell lung cancer. Findings and caveats of the study: Heterogeneity is still possible, as just one tumor region was sequenced. In adjacent lung, a median roughly 60 of the top 100 tumor clones were found.

This CDR3 is built from 14 residues. Trimming left V 1 base short and J 9 bases short, with 11 bases between. Looked up from germline, CDR1 is SGDLS and CDR2 is YYNGEE. In its sample, this clone was seen a few times. The antigen is undetermined. The assay was immunoSEQ multiplex PCR, and TCRdb's table has in-frame clones only and misses some. Of 1,500 to 2,000 clones listed, roughly a fifth are singletons. Two independent pathologists confirmed no atypia in lung taken at least 2 cm from tumor. The specimen comprised normal lung tissue next to the tumor, sampled before any cancer treatment. The chain uses TRBV9 and TRBJ1-6; D ambiguous. The origin of this receptor is a female donor older than 55 with stage I lung adenocarcinoma. Here the CDR3 DNA reads TGTGCCAGCAGCGTAACGGGAGAATTTTCACCCCTCCACTTT. The encoded protein is CASSVTGEFSPLHF. Variable domain in full (rest from reference TRBV9 and TRBJ1-6): DSGVTQTPKHLITATGQRVTLRCSPRSGDLSVYWYQQSLDQGLQFLIQYYNGEERAKGNILERFSAQQFPDLHSELNLSSLELGDSALYFCASSVTGEFSPLHFGNGTRLTVT.